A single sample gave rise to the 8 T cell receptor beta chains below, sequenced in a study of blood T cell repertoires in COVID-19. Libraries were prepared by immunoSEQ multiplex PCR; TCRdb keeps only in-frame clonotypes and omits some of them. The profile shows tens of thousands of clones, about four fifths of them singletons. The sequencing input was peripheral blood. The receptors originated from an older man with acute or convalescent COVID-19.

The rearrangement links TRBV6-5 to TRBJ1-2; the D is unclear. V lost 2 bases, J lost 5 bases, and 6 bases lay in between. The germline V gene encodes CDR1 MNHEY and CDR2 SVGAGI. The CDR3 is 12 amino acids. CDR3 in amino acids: CASSYPPYGYTF. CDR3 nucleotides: TGTGCCAGCAGTTACCCTCCTTATGGCTACACCTTC.

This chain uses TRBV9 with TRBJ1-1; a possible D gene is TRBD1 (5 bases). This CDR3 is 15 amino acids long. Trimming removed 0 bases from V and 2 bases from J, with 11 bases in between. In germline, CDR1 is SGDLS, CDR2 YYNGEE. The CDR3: CASSVDGRANTEAFF. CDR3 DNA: TGTGCCAGCAGCGTAGATGGCAGGGCAAACACTGAAGCTTTCTTT.

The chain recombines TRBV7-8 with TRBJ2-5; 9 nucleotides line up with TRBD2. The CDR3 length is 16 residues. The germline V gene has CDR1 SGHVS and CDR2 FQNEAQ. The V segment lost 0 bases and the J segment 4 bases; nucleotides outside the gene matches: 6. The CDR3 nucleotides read TGTGCCAGCAGCTTAGCGGGAGCGGGAGGATTAGAGACCCAGTACTTC. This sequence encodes CASSLAGAGGLETQYF.

This chain's CDR3 is CAWSLYREGYTF. CDR3 nucleotides: TGTGCCTGGAGCCTATACAGGGAGGGCTACACCTTC. The chain combines TRBV30 with TRBJ1-2; a weak D match, TRBD1 (6 bases). The V gene lost 3 bases and the J gene lost 8 bases, with 13 bases spanning the gap. This CDR3 comprises 12 residues. Germline V lookup: CDR1 GTSNPN, CDR2 SVGIG (reference sequence).

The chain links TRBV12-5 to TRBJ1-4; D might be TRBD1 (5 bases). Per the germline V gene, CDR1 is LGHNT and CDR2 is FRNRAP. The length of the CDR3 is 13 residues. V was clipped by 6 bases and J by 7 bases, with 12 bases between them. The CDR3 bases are TGTGCTAGTGGCGGGGGTACTTTTGAAAAACTGTTTTTT. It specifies CASGGGTFEKLFF.

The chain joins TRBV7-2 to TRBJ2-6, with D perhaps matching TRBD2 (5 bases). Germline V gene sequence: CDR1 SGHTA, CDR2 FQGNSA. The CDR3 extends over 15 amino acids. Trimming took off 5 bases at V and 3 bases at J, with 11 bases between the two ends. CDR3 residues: CASSPERGGANVLTF. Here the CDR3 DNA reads TGTGCCAGCAGCCCAGAACGGGGTGGGGCCAACGTCCTGACTTTC.

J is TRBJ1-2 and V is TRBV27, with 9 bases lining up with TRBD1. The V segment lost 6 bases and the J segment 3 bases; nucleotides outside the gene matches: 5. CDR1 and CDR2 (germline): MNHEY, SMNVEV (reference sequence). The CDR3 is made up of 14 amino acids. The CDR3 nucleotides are TGTGCCAGCAGGCGAACAGGGGGCGACTATGGCTACACCTTC. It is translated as CASRRTGGDYGYTF.

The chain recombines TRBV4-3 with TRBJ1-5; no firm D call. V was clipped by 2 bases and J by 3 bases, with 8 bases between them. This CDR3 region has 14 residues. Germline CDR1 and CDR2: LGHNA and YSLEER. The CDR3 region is CASSQPGPNQPQHF. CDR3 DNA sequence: TGCGCCAGCAGCCAACCCGGTCCCAATCAGCCCCAGCATTTT.